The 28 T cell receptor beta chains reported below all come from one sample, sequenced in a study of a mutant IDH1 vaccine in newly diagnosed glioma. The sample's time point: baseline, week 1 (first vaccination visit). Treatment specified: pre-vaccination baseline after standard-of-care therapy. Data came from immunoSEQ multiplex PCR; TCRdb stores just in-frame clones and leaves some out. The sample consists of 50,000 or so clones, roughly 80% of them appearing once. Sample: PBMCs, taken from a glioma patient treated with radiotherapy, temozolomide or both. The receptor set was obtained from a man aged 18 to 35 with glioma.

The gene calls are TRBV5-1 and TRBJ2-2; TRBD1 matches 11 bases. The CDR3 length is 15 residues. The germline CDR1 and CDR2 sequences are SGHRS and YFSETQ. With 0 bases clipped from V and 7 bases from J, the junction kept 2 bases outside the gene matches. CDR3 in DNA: TGCGCCAGCAGCTTGGAGGACAGGGGGCTCGGGGAGCTGTTTTTT. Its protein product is CASSLEDRGLGELFF.

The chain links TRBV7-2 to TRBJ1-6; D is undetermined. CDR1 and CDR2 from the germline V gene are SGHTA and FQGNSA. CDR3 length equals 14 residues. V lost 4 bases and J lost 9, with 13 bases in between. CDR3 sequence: CASSSWTLGSPLHF. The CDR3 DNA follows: TGTGCCAGCAGCTCGTGGACGCTGGGTTCACCCCTCCACTTT. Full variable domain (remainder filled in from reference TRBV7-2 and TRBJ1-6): GAGVSQSPSNKVTEKGKDVELRCDPISGHTALYWYRQSLGQGLEFLIYFQGNSAPDKSGLPSDRFSAERTGGSVSTLTIQRTQQEDSAVYLCASSSWTLGSPLHFGNGTRLTVT.

The DNA for the CDR3 is TGTGCCAGCAGTCGGGACACCCTTGGCTATGGCTACACCTTC. Protein: CASSRDTLGYGYTF. The chain combines TRBV6-6 with TRBJ1-2; D might be TRBD1 (6 bases). This CDR3 has 14 amino acids. Germline assignment: CDR1 MNHNY and CDR2 SVGAGI (reference sequence). The germline V and J ends were trimmed by 5 bases and 4 bases, with 14 bases remaining between them.

The CDR3 sequence: CAWSVLGPEAFF. The DNA of the CDR3 is TGTGCCTGGAGTGTGTTGGGGCCAGAAGCTTTCTTT. The chain joins TRBV30 to TRBJ1-1, with a possible D match to TRBD1 (5 bases). With 0 bases removed from V and 8 bases from J, the gap between germline ends came to 10 bases. The CDR3 is 12 amino acids. Per the germline V gene, CDR1 is GTSNPN and CDR2 is SVGIG (reference sequence).

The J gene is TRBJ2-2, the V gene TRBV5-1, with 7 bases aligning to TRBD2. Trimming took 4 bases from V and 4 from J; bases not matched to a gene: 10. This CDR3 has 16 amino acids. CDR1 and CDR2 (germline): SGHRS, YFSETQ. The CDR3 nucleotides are TGCGCCAGCAGCCCTCTACTAGCGACCCTCACCGGGGAGCTGTTTTTT. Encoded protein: CASSPLLATLTGELFF.

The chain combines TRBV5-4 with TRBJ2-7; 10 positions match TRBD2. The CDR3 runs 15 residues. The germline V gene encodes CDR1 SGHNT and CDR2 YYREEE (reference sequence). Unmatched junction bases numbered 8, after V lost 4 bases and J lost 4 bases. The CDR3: CASSAEREGRYEQYF. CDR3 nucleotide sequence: TGTGCCAGCAGCGCCGAGCGGGAGGGCCGATACGAGCAGTACTTC.

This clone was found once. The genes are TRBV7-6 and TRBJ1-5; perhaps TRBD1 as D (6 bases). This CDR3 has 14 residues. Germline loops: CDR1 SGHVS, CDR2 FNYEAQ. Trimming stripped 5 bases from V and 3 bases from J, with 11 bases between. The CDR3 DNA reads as TGTGCCAGCAGCCCCACAGGGAACAATCAGCCCCAGCATTTT. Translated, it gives CASSPTGNNQPQHF.

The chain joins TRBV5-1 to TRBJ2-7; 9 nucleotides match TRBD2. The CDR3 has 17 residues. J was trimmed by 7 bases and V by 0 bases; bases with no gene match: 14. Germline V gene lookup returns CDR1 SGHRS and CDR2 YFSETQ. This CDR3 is CASSLAVTAGGLMEQYF. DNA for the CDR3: TGCGCCAGCAGCTTGGCGGTGACCGCGGGGGGGTTAATGGAGCAGTACTTC.

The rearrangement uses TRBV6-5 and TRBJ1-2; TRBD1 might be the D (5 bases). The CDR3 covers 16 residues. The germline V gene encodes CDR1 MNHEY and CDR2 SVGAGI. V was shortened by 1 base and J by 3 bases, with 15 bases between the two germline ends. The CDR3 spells CASSYYPRGGDYGYTF. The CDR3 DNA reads TGTGCCAGCAGTTACTACCCGCGGGGGGGAGACTATGGCTACACCTTC.

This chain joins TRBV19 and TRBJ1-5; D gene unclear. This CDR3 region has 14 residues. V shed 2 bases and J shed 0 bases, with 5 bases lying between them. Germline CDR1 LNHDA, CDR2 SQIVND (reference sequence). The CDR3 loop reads CASSITLSNQPQHF. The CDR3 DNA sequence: TGTGCCAGTAGTATAACCCTTAGCAATCAGCCCCAGCATTTT. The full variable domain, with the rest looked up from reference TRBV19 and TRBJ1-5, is DGGITQSPKYLFRKEGQNVTLSCEQNLNHDAMYWYRQDPGQGLRLIYYSQIVNDFQKGDIAEGYSVSREKKESFPLTVTSAQKNPTAFYLCASSITLSNQPQHFGDGTRLSIL.

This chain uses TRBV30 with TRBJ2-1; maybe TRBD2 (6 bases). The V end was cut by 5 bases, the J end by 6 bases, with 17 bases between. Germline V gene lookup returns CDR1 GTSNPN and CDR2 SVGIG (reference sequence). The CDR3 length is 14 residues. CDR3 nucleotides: TGTGCCTGGGGCCAGGTGTGGGGGGTCAATGAGCAGTTCTTC. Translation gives CAWGQVWGVNEQFF.

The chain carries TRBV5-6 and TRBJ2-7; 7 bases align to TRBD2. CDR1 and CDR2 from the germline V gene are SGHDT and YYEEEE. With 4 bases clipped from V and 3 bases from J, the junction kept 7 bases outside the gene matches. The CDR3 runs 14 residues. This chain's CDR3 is CASSDPGLLYEQYF. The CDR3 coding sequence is TGTGCCAGCAGCGACCCGGGACTACTCTACGAGCAGTACTTC.

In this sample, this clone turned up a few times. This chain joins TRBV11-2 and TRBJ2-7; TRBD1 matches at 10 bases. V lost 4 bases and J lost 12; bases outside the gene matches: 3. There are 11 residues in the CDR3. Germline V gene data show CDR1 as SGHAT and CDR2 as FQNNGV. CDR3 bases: TGTGCCAGCAGCTCGGGACAGGGGTTGTACTTC. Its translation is CASSSGQGLYF.

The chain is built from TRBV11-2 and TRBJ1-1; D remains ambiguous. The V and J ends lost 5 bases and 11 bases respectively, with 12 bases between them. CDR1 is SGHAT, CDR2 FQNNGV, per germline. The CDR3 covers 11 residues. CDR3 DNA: TGTGCCAGCAGCCGAGATTTAAAGGCTTTCTTT. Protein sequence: CASSRDLKAFF.

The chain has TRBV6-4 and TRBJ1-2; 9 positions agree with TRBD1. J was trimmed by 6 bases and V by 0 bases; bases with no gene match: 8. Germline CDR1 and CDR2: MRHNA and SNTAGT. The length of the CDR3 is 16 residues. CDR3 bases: TGTGCCAGCAGTGACTCTGCCTACAGGGGGCTGGATGGCTACACCTTC. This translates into CASSDSAYRGLDGYTF.

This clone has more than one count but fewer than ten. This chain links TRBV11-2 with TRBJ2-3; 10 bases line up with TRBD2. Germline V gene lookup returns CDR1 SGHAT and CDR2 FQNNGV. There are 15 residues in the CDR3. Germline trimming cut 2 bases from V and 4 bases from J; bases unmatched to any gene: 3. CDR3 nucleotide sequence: TGTGCCAGCAGCTTAACTAGCGGGATACCAGATACGCAGTATTTT. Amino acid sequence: CASSLTSGIPDTQYF.

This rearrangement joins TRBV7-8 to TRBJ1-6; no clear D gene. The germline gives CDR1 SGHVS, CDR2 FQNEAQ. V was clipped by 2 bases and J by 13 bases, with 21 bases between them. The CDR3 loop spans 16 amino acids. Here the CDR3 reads CASSLTVSPVGSPLHF. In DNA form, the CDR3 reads TGTGCCAGCAGCTTAACCGTCAGCCCCGTAGGTTCTCCCCTCCACTTT.

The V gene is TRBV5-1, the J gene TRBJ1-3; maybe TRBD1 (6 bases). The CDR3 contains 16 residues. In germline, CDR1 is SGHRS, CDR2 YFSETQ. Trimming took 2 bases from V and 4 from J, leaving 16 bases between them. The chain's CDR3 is CASSFQGQLSGNTIYF. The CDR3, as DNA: TGCGCCAGCAGCTTCCAAGGACAGCTCTCGGGAAACACCATATATTTT.

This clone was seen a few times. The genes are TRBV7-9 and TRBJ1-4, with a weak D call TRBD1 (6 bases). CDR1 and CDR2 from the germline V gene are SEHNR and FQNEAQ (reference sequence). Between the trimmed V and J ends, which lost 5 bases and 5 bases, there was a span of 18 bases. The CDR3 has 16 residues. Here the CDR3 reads CASSLGLGGTNEKLFF. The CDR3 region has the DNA TGTGCCAGCAGCCTAGGGCTCGGCGGGACAAATGAAAAACTGTTTTTT.

CDR3 nucleotides: TGTGCCAGCAGCTTATTACAGGGGGACACTGAAGCTTTCTTT. It is translated as CASSLLQGDTEAFF. V gene TRBV7-9 combines with J gene TRBJ1-1, with TRBD1 identical over 8 bases. Trimming took 2 bases from V and 3 from J; bases not matched to a gene: 2. The CDR3 runs 14 residues. Germline lookup yields CDR1 SEHNR and CDR2 FQNEAQ (reference sequence).

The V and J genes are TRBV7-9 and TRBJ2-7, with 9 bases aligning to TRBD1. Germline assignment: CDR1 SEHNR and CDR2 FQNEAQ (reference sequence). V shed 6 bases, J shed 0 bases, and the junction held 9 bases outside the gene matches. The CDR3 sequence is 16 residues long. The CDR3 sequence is CASSPPGTGSSYEQYF. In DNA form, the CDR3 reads TGTGCCAGCAGTCCCCCCGGGACAGGGAGCTCCTACGAGCAGTACTTC.

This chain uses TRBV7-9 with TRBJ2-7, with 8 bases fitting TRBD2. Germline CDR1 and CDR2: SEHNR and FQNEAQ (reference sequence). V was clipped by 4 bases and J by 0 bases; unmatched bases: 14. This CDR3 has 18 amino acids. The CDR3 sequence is CASSSHPGSGVSSYEQYF. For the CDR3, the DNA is TGTGCCAGCAGCTCCCACCCGGGTAGCGGGGTTAGCTCCTACGAGCAGTACTTC. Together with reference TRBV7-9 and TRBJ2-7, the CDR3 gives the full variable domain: DTGVSQNPRHKITKRGQNVTFRCDPISEHNRLYWYRQTLGQGPEFLTYFQNEAQLEKSRLLSDRFSAERPKGSFSTLEIQRTEQGDSAMYLCASSSHPGSGVSSYEQYFGPGTRLTVT.

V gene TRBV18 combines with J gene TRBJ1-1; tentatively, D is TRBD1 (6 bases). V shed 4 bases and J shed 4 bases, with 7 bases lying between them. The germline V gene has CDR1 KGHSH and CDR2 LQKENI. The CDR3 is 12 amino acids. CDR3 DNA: TGTGCCAGCTCACGAGGGGGCACTGAAGCTTTCTTT. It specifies CASSRGGTEAFF.

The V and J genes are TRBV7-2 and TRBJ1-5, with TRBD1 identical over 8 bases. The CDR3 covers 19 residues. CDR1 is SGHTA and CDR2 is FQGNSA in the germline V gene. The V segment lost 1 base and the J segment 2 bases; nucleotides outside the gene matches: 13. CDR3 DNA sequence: TGTGCCAGCAGCTTAGAGACCGACAGGGGCTCACGGCGCAATCAGCCCCAGCATTTT. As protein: CASSLETDRGSRRNQPQHF.

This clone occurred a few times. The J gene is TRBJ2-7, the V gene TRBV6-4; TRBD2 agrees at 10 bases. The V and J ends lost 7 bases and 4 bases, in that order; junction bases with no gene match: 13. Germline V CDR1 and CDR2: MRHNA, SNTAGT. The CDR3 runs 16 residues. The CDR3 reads CASTQKRAGGPYEQYF. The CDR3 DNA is TGTGCCAGCACTCAGAAGAGAGCGGGAGGGCCTTACGAGCAGTACTTC.

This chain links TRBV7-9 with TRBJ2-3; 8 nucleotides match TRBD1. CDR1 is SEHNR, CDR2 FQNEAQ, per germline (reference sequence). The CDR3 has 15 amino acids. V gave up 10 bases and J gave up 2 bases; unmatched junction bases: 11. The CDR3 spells CATNPGTGHTDTQYF. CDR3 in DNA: TGTGCCACCAATCCCGGGACAGGCCACACAGATACGCAGTATTTT.

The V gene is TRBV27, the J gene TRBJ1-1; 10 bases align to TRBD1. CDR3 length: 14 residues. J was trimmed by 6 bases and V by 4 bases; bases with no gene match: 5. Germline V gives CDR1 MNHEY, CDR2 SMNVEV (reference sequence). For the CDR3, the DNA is TGTGCCAGCAGTTGGGGACAGGGGTTCGCTGAAGCTTTCTTT. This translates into CASSWGQGFAEAFF.

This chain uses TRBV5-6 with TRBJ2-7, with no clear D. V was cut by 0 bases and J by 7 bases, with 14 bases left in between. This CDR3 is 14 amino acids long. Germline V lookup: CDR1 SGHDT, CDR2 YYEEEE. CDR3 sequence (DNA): TGTGCCAGCAGCTTGGTTGGCCACTCTTGGGAGCAGTACTTC. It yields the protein CASSLVGHSWEQYF.